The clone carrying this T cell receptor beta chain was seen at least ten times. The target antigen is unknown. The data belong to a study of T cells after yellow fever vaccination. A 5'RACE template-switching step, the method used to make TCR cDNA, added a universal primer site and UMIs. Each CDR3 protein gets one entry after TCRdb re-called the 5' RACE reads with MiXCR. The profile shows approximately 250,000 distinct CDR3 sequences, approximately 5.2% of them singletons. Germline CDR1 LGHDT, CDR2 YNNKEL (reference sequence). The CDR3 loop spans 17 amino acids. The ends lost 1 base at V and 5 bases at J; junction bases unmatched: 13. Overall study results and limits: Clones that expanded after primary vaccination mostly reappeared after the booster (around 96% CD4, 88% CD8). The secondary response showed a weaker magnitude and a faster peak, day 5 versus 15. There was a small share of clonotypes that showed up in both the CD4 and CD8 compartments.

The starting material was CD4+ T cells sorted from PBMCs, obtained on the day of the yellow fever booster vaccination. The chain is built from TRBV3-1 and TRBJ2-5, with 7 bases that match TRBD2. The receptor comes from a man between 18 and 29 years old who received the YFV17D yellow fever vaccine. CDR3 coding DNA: TGTGCCAGCAGCCAAGGCGCCGCTAGCGGAGTCGCGGAGACCCAGTACTTC. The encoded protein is CASSQGAASGVAETQYF.